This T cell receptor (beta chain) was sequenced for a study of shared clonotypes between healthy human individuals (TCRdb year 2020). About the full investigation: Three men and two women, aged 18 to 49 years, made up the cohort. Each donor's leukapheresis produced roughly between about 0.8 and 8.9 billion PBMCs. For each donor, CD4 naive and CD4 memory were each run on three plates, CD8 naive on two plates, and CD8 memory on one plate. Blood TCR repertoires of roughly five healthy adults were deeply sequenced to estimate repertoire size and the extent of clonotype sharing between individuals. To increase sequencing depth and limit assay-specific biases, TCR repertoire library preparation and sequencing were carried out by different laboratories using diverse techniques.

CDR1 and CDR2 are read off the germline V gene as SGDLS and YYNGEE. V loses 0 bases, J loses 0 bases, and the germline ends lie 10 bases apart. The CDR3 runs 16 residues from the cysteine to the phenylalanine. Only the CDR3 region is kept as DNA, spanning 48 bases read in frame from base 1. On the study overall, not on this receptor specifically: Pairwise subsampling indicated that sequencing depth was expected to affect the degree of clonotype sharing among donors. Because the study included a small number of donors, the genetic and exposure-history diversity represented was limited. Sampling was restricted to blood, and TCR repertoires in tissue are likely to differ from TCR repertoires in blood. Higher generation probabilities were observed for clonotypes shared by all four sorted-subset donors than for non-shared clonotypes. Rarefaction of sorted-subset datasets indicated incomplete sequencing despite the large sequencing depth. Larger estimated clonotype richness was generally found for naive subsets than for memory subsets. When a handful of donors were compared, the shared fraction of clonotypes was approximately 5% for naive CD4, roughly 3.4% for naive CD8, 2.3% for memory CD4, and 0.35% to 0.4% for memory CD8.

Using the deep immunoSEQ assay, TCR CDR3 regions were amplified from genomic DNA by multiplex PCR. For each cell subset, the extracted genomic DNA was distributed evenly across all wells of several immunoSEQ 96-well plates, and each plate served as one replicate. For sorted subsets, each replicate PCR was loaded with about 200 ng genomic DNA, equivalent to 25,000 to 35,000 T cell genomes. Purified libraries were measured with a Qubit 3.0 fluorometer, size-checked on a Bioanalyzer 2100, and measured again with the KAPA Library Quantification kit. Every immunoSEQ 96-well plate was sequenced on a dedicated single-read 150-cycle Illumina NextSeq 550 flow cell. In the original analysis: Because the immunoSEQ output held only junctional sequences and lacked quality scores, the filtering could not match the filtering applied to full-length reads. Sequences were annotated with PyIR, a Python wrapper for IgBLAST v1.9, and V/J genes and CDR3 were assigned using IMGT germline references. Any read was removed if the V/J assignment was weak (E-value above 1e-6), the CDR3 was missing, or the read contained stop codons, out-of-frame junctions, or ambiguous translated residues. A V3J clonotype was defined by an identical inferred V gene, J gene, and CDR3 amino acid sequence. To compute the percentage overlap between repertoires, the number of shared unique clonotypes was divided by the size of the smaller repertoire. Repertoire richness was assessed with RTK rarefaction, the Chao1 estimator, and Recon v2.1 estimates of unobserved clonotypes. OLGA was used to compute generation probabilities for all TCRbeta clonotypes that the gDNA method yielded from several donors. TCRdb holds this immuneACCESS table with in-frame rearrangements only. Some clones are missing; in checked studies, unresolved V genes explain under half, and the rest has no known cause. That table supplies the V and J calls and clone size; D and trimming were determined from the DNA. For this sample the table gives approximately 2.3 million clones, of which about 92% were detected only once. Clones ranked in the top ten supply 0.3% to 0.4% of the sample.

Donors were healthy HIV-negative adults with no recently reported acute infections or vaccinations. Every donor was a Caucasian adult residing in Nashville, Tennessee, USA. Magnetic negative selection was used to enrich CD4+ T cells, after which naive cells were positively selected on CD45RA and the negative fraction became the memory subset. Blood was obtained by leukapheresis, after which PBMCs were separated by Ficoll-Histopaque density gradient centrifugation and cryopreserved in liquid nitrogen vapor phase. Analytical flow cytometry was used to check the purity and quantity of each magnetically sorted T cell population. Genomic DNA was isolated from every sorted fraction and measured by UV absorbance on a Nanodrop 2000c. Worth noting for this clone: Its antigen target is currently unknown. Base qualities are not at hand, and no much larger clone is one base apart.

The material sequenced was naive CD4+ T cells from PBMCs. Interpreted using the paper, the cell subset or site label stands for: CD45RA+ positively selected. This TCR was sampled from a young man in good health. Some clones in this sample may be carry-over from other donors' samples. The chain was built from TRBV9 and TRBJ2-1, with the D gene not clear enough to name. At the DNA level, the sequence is TGTGCCAGCAGCGTAGTGCCCCAGAGCTCCTACAATGAGCAGTTCTTC. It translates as CASSVVPQSSYNEQFF. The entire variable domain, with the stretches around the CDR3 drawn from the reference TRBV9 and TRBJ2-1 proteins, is DSGVTQTPKHLITATGQRVTLRCSPRSGDLSVYWYQQSLDQGLQFLIQYYNGEERAKGNILERFSAQQFPDLHSELNLSSLELGDSALYFCASSVVPQSSYNEQFFGPGTRLTVL.